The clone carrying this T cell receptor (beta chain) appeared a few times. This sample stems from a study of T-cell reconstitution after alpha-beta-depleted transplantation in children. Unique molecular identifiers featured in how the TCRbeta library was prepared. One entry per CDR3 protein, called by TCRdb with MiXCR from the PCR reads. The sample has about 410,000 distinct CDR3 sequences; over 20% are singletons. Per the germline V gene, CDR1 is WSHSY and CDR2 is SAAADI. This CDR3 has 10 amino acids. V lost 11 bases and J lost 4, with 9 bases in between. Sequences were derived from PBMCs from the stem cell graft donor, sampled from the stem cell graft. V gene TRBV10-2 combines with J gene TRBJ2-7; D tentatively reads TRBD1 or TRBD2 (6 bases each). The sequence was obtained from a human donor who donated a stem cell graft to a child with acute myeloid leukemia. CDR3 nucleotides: TGCGCCGGGGGGCAATACGAGCAGTACTTC. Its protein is CAGGQYEQYF.